Below are 7 T cell receptor beta chains sequenced from a single sample in a study of T-cell reconstitution after alpha-beta-depleted transplantation in children. A TCRbeta library incorporating unique molecular identifiers was prepared. TCRdb re-analysed the PCR reads in MiXCR, keeping a single row per CDR3 protein. The table records approximately 420,000 distinct CDR3 sequences, roughly a tenth of them present only once. The input for sequencing was PBMCs from the stem cell graft donor, taken from the stem cell graft. These receptors were taken from a human donor who donated a stem cell graft to a child with acute myeloid leukemia.

A few counts support this clonotype. This chain connects TRBV6-1 to TRBJ1-2, with D tentatively TRBD1 (5 bases). In germline, CDR1 is MNHNS, CDR2 SASEGT. CDR3 length equals 15 residues. V gave up 7 bases and J gave up 6 bases, with 21 bases separating them. The CDR3 reads CASTQMRGEINGYTF. DNA of the CDR3: TGTGCCAGCACTCAAATGAGAGGGGAAATAAATGGCTACACCTTC.

There are a few counts of this clonotype. The rearrangement links TRBV28 to TRBJ1-1; D unresolved. Between the trimmed V and J ends, which lost 5 bases and 0 bases, there was a span of 4 bases. CDR1 is MDHEN, CDR2 SYDVKM, per germline. The CDR3 sequence is 12 residues long. CDR3 amino acids: CASSEMNTEAFF. The CDR3 DNA reads TGTGCCAGCAGTGAGATGAACACTGAAGCTTTCTTT.

In this sample, this clonotype turned up a few times. The chain recombines TRBV18 with TRBJ1-4; D is possibly TRBD1 (5 bases). CDR1 KGHSH and CDR2 LQKENI come from the germline V gene. Trimming left V 3 bases short and J 0 bases short, with 14 bases between. This CDR3 region has 17 residues. CDR3 coding DNA: TGTGCCAGCTCACCGCGACAGAAGATTGCAACTAATGAAAAACTGTTTTTT. This encodes CASSPRQKIATNEKLFF. Using reference TRBV18 and TRBJ1-4 for the parts outside the CDR3, the full variable domain is NAGVMQNPRHLVRRRGQEARLRCSPMKGHSHVYWYRQLPEEGLKFMVYLQKENIIDESGMPKERFSAEFPKEGPSILRIQQVVRGDSAAYFCASSPRQKIATNEKLFFGSGTQLSVL.

This clonotype has at least ten counts. The DNA for the CDR3 is TGTGCCAGCAGTTTGGGGGACAGGGAGTACTCGAGCAATGAGCAGTTCTTC. It is translated as CASSLGDREYSSNEQFF. This chain connects TRBV12-3 or TRBV12-4 to TRBJ2-1; 9 bases fit TRBD1. This CDR3 region has 17 residues. Losses at the gene ends were 3 bases for V and 6 bases for J; bases not matched to a gene: 12.

This chain joins TRBV5-1 and TRBJ1-1; no reliable D call. The CDR3 spans 12 residues. Germline CDR1 and CDR2: SGHRS and YFSETQ. Trimming cost V 1 base and J 8 bases, with 9 bases left between them. As DNA, the CDR3 is TGCGCCAGCAGCTTGTTATTTGGCGAAGCTTTCTTT. Encoded protein: CASSLLFGEAFF.

This clonotype came up a few times. The CDR3 DNA is TGTGCCAGCAGTCGAGGGGGGCAGGGCACTGAAGCTTTCTTT. Translation gives CASSRGGQGTEAFF. V and J are TRBV27 and TRBJ1-1; maybe TRBD1 (6 bases). CDR1 is MNHEY, CDR2 SMNVEV, per germline (reference sequence). This CDR3 has 14 residues. The ends were cut back, 5 bases at V and 4 bases at J, with 14 bases in the middle.

CDR3 amino acids: CASGHTVNTEAFF. As DNA, the CDR3 is TGTGCCAGCGGCCACACAGTGAACACTGAAGCTTTCTTT. The chain employs TRBV6-1 and TRBJ1-1; D gene unclear. Germline-derived CDR1 and CDR2 are MNHNS and SASEGT. The CDR3 runs to 13 residues. V shed 8 bases and J shed 0 bases, with 10 bases lying between them.